This T cell receptor beta chain was found in a study of shared clonotypes between healthy human individuals. Division of CD4+ cells produced a CD45RA+ naive subset and a CD45RA-negative memory subset. The CDR3 consists of 17 residues. Trimming at V came to 0 bases and at J to 4 bases, leaving 11 bases not matched to a gene. Germline CDR1 and CDR2: SGHAT and FQDESV (reference sequence). Assay used: immunoSEQ multiplex PCR; TCRdb lists only in-frame clones, some missing. The sample lists 1.6 million or so clones; roughly 96% were seen once. The source material was naive CD4+ T cells sorted from blood. Described subset: CD45RA+ positively selected. J is TRBJ2-7 and V is TRBV11-1, with 8 bases that match TRBD2. This clonotype was sampled from a man aged 25 to 40 in good health. This CDR3 reads CASSLARAGANIYEQYF. The CDR3 DNA reads as TGTGCCAGCAGCTTAGCCAGAGCGGGAGCAAATATATACGAGCAGTACTTC.